A single sample gave rise to the 21 T cell receptor beta chains below, sequenced in a study of tissue T cells after allogeneic stem cell transplantation. Method: immunoSEQ multiplex PCR; TCRdb's copy keeps in-frame clones and lacks some. The table lists about 5,000 clones, around half of them singletons. Stated time point: mouse harvest day 7 after allogeneic transplant. Each mouse received 10^7 T-cell-depleted marrow cells plus 10^6 splenic CD5+ T cells by tail vein. The specimen sequenced was gut tissue. These receptors were collected from a female BALB/c mouse given C57BL/6 T cells with graft-versus-host disease after an allogeneic hematopoietic cell transplant.

Of note for this clone: Here the gene names and germline are mouse. The CDR3 extends 1 residue past the end of the read, so its final part is completed from the germline J gene. The rearrangement uses TRBV20 and TRBJ2-7; TRBD2 agrees at 14 bases. V was pared by 2 bases and J by 6 bases, with 3 bases of the junction left unmatched. Looked up from germline, CDR1 is GFQATS and CDR2 is STVNSAI. This CDR3 contains 14 residues. CDR3 DNA (partial): TGTGGTGCTAGGAGGGACTGGGGGGGCGCTGAACAGTAC. This codes for CGARRDWGGAEQY. The CDR3 in full is CGARRDWGGAEQYF.

This clone showed up just a few times. The gene names given are mouse names. The read terminates 1 residue ahead of where the CDR3 ends, so the germline J gene completes it. The rearrangement uses TRBV3 and TRBJ2-2; 11 bases are shared with TRBD2. The germline gives CDR1 SNHLY, CDR2 FYNGKV (reference sequence). This CDR3 spans 15 amino acids. The V segment lost 5 bases and the J segment 3 bases; nucleotides outside the gene matches: 2. CDR3 DNA, as far as it was read: TGTGCCAGCAGCCCGGGACTGGGGGACACCGGGCAGCTCTAC. This sequence encodes CASSPGLGDTGQLY. The full CDR3 reads CASSPGLGDTGQLYF. The full variable domain, its missing parts supplied by reference TRBV3 and TRBJ2-2, is GPKVLQIPSHQIIDMGQMVTLNCDPVSNHLYFYWYKQILGQQMEFLVNFYNGKVMEKSKLFKDQFSVERPDGSYFTLKIQPTALEDSAVYFCASSPGLGDTGQLYFGEGSKLTVL.

As to this clone: Mouse names are used for the genes. Read sequence stops 1 residue before the CDR3 end, and the germline J gene provides the missing end. The chain has TRBV12-1 and TRBJ1-4; 9 nucleotides agree with TRBD1. V was pared by 4 bases and J by 0 bases, with 8 bases of the junction left unmatched. This CDR3 is built from 17 residues. Germline CDR1 reads SGHSN; CDR2 reads HYEKVE. CDR3 amino acids: CASSRSQGAISNERLFF. The sequenced CDR3 bases are TGTGCCAGCTCCCGCTCACAGGGGGCAATTTCCAACGAAAGATTATTT.

This clone has a handful of counts. Gene labels here are mouse ones. Sequencing ends 1 residue short of the CDR3 end; the germline J gene provides the rest. J is TRBJ1-6 and V is TRBV3; no reliable D call. TRBJ1-6 has ORF status, its function being uncertain. Germline loops: CDR1 SNHLY, CDR2 FYNGKV (reference sequence). This CDR3 region has 14 residues. V lost 1 base and J lost 10, with 11 bases in between. Incomplete CDR3 DNA: TGTGCCAGCAGCTTAGACAGAGGAGGGTCGCCCCTCTAC. It translates to CASSLDRGGSPLY. Given in full, the CDR3 is CASSLDRGGSPLYF.

A note on this clone: The gene names given are mouse names. The sequence runs out 1 residue before the end of the CDR3; the remainder is reconstructed from the germline J gene. This sequence joins TRBV23 and TRBJ1-4; the listed D gene, TRBD1, was not tested against the DNA. CDR3 length equals 13 residues. Germline V gene lookup returns CDR1 KGHTA and CDR2 FQNQQP. The DNA read from the CDR3 is TGCTCCAGCAGCCCGACAGGGCCCGAAAGATTATTT. This codes for CSSSPTGPERLF. The complete CDR3 reads CSSSPTGPERLFF.

As for this clone: Genes here carry mouse names. The CDR3 DNA, read in part, is TGCACCTGCAGTGCAGAGGGGGGTCTTAACCAAGACACCCAGTAC. Protein sequence: CTCSAEGGLNQDTQY. In full, the CDR3 is CTCSAEGGLNQDTQYF. The chain links TRBV1 to TRBJ2-5; D may be TRBD2 (6 bases). The CDR3 end is not reached by the read, which stops 1 residue before it; the germline J gene fills it in. Germline V gene sequence: CDR1 NSQYPW, CDR2 LRSPGD (reference sequence). With 0 bases removed from V and 0 bases from J, the gap between germline ends came to 10 bases. This CDR3 is built from 16 residues. Combining the CDR3 with reference TRBV1 and TRBJ2-5 gives the whole variable domain VTLLEQNPRWRLVPRGQAVNLRCILKNSQYPWMSWYQQDLQKQLQWLFTLRSPGDKEVKSLPGADYLATRVTDTELRLQVANMSQGRTLYCTCSAEGGLNQDTQYFGPGTRLLVL.

Note on this clone: Gene names are the mouse ones. The read stops 1 residue short of the end of the CDR3; the missing end is completed from the germline J gene. This chain links TRBV23 with TRBJ2-1. The germline CDR1 and CDR2 sequences are KGHTA and FQNQQP. There are 14 residues in the CDR3. CDR3 residues: CSSSHRVNYAEQFF. The sequenced CDR3 bases are TGCTCCAGCAGTCATCGGGTTAACTATGCTGAGCAGTTC.

A remark on this clone: The listed genes are named as in mouse. The chain's CDR3 is CTCSAGQGGTEVFF. The covered CDR3 bases are TGCACCTGCAGTGCAGGGCAGGGAGGCACAGAAGTCTTC. V usage is TRBV1 and J usage is TRBJ1-1, with a tentative D call TRBD1 (5 bases). Sequencing ends 1 residue short of the CDR3 end; the germline J gene provides the rest. The CDR3 covers 14 residues. The germline CDR1 and CDR2 sequences are NSQYPW and LRSPGD (reference sequence). Trimming stripped 1 base from V and 4 bases from J, with 10 bases between.

On this clone itself: Gene names are mouse gene names. The CDR3 end lies 1 residue beyond the end of the read and is filled in from the germline J gene. The chain has TRBV13-2 and TRBJ1-1; D is ambiguous. V gave up 1 base and J gave up 6 bases, with 7 bases separating them. Germline CDR1 and CDR2: NNHNN and SYGAGS (reference sequence). This CDR3 has 12 residues. CDR3 sequence: CASGDSAAEVFF. CDR3 DNA, as far as it was read: TGTGCCAGCGGTGATTCGGCGGCAGAAGTCTTC.

This clone was found a few times. Gene names and germline refer to mouse. The read terminates 1 residue before the CDR3 end, so the remaining end is supplied by the germline J gene. The chain joins TRBV20 to TRBJ2-1; unclear D gene. V lost 0 bases to trimming and J lost 2 bases, with 8 bases between them. The germline CDR1 and CDR2 sequences are GFQATS and STVNSAI. CDR3 length: 14 residues. The part of the CDR3 DNA that was read is TGTGGTGCTAGGGATCAAAACTACTATGCTGAGCAGTTC. Translating gives CGARDQNYYAEQF. The whole CDR3 reads CGARDQNYYAEQFF.

The table lists this clone with a few counts. Genes and germline come from the mouse. The read is 1 residue too short to cover the CDR3 end, so that end is filled in from the germline J gene. The chain uses TRBV12-2 and TRBJ2-2; 9 bases are shared with TRBD2. V shed 0 bases and J 2 bases; nucleotides not matched to a gene: 0. The CDR3 extends over 15 amino acids. The germline CDR1 and CDR2 sequences are SGHLS and HYDKME. The CDR3 bases that were read are TGTGCCAGCTCTCTCGGACTGGGGAACACCGGGCAGCTCTAC. Residues: CASSLGLGNTGQLY. The complete CDR3 reads CASSLGLGNTGQLYF.

About this clone: These gene names are mouse names. The CDR3 end falls 1 residue outside the read, so it is completed with the germline J gene. The V and J genes are TRBV2 and TRBJ2-4; D gene ambiguous. V was cut by 4 bases and J by 0 bases, with 2 bases left in between. Germline V CDR1 and CDR2: LGHNA, YSYQKL. The CDR3 length is 12 residues. The CDR3 loop reads CASSPSQNTLYF. The part of the CDR3 DNA that was read is TGTGCCAGCAGCCCCAGTCAAAACACCTTGTAC. The full variable domain, rest sourced from reference TRBV2 and TRBJ2-4, is DPKIIQKPKYLVAVTGSEKILICEQYLGHNAMYWYRQSAKKPLEFMFSYSYQKLMDNQTASSRFQPQSSKKNHLDLQITALKPDDSATYFCASSPSQNTLYFGAGTRLSVL.

In the case of this clone: All gene names here are mouse names. The CDR3 end falls 1 residue outside the read, so it is completed with the germline J gene. The chain links TRBV26 to TRBJ2-7; 10 bases match TRBD1. The V gene's germline CDR1 is KGHPV and CDR2 FQNQEV (reference sequence). The CDR3 sequence is 13 residues long. J gave up 5 bases and V 5 bases, and 3 bases lay outside the gene matches. Here the CDR3 reads CASSTGTGDEQYF. The sequenced part of the CDR3 DNA is TGTGCCAGCAGTACCGGGACAGGGGATGAACAGTAC.

Only a few counts were recorded for this clone. The gene names given are mouse names. The CDR3 end lies 1 residue beyond the end of the read and is filled in from the germline J gene. This chain connects TRBV13-1 to TRBJ2-3; 9 nucleotides line up with TRBD2. This CDR3 contains 16 residues. Germline V lookup: CDR1 NSHNY, CDR2 SYGAGN. V lost 0 bases and J lost 0; bases outside the gene matches: 2. This CDR3 is CASSDAWGGSAETLYF. Partial CDR3 DNA: TGTGCCAGCAGTGATGCCTGGGGGGGAAGTGCAGAAACGCTGTAT.

With respect to this clone: Gene names refer to mouse genes. With the read ending 1 residue before the CDR3 end, the germline J gene is used to fill in that end. The chain is built from TRBV26 and TRBJ1-4; 9 bases agree with TRBD1. After removal of 4 bases from V and 2 bases from J, the junction contained 2 bases not matched to a gene. The germline gives CDR1 KGHPV, CDR2 FQNQEV (reference sequence). The CDR3 contains 15 residues. The CDR3 region is CASSRTGGSNERLFF. The DNA read from the CDR3 is TGTGCCAGCAGTCGAACAGGGGGCTCCAACGAAAGATTATTT.

To note about this clone: Mouse gene names and germline throughout. The CDR3 end falls 1 residue outside the read, so it is completed with the germline J gene. The chain links TRBV16 to TRBJ1-1; D unclear. The CDR3 contains 12 residues. Germline CDR1 SGHSA, CDR2 FRNQAP. V was pared by 0 bases and J by 4 bases, with 3 bases between. The sequenced CDR3 bases are TGTGCAAGCAGCTTAGATGGCACAGAAGTCTTC. Protein: CASSLDGTEVF. The entire CDR3 sequence reads CASSLDGTEVFF.

In the case of this clone: Genes and germline are mouse. The sequence runs out 1 residue before the end of the CDR3; the remainder is reconstructed from the germline J gene. V and J are TRBV13-2 and TRBJ2-1; D is uncertain. Germline assignment: CDR1 NNHNN and CDR2 SYGAGS (reference sequence). This CDR3 has 13 amino acids. Deletions cut 2 bases from V and 7 bases from J, with 10 bases between. The CDR3 region is CASGETSRAEQFF. The CDR3 bases that were read are TGTGCCAGCGGTGAGACATCTAGGGCTGAGCAGTTC.

This clone has only one observation. The gene names here belong to mouse. CDR3 loop: CASSLPNSDYTF. CDR3 DNA, as far as it was read: TGTGCCAGCAGTCTCCCAAACTCCGACTACACC. The rearrangement joins TRBV26 to TRBJ1-2; D remains ambiguous. The read gets to within 1 residue of the CDR3 end, and the germline J gene fills in the rest. The germline gives CDR1 KGHPV, CDR2 FQNQEV (reference sequence). The CDR3 totals 12 residues. Trimming removed 3 bases at V and 0 bases at J, with 2 bases between.

This clone was seen more than once but under ten times. Here the gene names and germline are mouse. The read terminates 1 residue before the CDR3 end, so the remaining end is supplied by the germline J gene. This rearrangement joins TRBV26 to TRBJ2-3; D may be TRBD1 (5 bases). Deletions cut 4 bases from V and 0 bases from J, with 8 bases between. Germline V gene data show CDR1 as KGHPV and CDR2 as FQNQEV (reference sequence). The CDR3 has 14 residues. The CDR3 DNA, read in part, is TGTGCCAGCAGTCGACAGCCTAGTGCAGAAACGCTGTAT. It specifies CASSRQPSAETLY. The complete CDR3 reads CASSRQPSAETLYF.

This clone has only a few counts. Gene names and germline refer to mouse. The read terminates 1 residue before the CDR3 end, so the remaining end is supplied by the germline J gene. Other nucleotide sequences from this sample produce the same CDR3. This chain uses TRBV26 with TRBJ2-3; D is possibly TRBD1 or TRBD2 (5 bases each). Between the trimmed V and J ends, which lost 2 bases and 1 base, there was a span of 7 bases. The CDR3 extends over 14 amino acids. Germline loops: CDR1 KGHPV, CDR2 FQNQEV (reference sequence). CDR3 loop: CASSLGGRAETLYF. The sequenced part of the CDR3 DNA is TGTGCCAGCAGTCTGGGGGGTCGTGCAGAAACGCTGTAT.

On this clone itself: Mouse gene names and germline throughout. The sequenced fragment ends 1 residue before the CDR3 boundary, so the rest is inferred from the germline J gene. The gene calls are TRBV20 and TRBJ2-5, with 10 bases matching TRBD2. The CDR3 consists of 15 residues. Looked up from germline, CDR1 is GFQATS and CDR2 is STVNSAI. The junction had 3 bases not matched to a gene; V was cut back by 1 base and J by 2 bases. Partial CDR3 DNA: TGTGGTGCTAGGGGACTGGGGGGCCTCCAAGACACCCAGTAC. Translation: CGARGLGGLQDTQY. The whole CDR3 sequence reads CGARGLGGLQDTQYF.